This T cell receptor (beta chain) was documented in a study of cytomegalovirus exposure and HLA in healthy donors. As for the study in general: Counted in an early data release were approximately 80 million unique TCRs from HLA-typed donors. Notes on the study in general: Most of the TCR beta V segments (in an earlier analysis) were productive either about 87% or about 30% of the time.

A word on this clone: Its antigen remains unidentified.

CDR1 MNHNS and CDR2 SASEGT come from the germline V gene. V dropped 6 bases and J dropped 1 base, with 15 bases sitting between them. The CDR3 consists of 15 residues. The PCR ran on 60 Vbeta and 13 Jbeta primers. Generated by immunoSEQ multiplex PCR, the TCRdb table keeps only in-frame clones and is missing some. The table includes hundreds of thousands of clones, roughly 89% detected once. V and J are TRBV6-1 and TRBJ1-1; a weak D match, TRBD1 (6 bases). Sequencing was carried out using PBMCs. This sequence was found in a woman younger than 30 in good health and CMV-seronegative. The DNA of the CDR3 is TGTGCCAGCAGCTCCGCCGGGACAACGAACACTGAAGCTTTCTTT. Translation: CASSSAGTTNTEAFF.